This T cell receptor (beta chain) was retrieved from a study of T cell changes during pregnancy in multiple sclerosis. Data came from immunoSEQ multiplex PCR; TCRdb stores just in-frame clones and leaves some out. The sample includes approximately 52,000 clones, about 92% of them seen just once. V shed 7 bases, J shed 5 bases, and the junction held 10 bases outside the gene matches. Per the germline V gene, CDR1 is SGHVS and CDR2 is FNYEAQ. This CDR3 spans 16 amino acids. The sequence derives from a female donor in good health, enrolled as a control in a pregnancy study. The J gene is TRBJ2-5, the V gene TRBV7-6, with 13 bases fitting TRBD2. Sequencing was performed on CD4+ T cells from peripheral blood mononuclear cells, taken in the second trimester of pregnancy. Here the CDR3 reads CASTGLAGVIGETQYF. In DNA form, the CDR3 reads TGTGCCAGCACCGGACTAGCGGGGGTTATTGGCGAGACCCAGTACTTC.